This entry lists 16 T cell receptor beta chains sequenced from one sample in a study of T cell responses to AZD1222 COVID-19 vaccine. The data were produced by immunoSEQ multiplex PCR, yet TCRdb's version contains in-frame clones alone and is incomplete. The sample lists some 120,000 clones, 90% to 95% occurring once. Sequences were derived from peripheral blood, sampled on day 0 of AZD1222 vaccination. Receptor source: an adult in good health.

In nucleotides, the CDR3 is TGTGCCACGATGGCCGGCAGGGGGTTGGAAGCAGATACGCAGTATTTT. Protein: CATMAGRGLEADTQYF. The chain carries TRBV24-1 and TRBJ2-3; 7 positions match TRBD1. The J segment lost 4 bases and the V segment lost 10 bases, leaving 16 bases of the junction unmatched. CDR3 length equals 16 residues. Per germline, CDR1 KGHDR and CDR2 SFDVKD.

The chain recombines TRBV6-2 or TRBV6-3 with TRBJ1-2; 7 bases fit TRBD1. This CDR3 is 14 amino acids long. Germline trimming cut 5 bases from V and 4 bases from J; bases unmatched to any gene: 7. CDR1 is MNHEY, CDR2 SVGEGT, per germline. This CDR3 reads CASSQTGPSYGYTF. The CDR3 DNA sequence: TGTGCCAGCAGTCAGACAGGGCCTTCCTATGGCTACACCTTC.

The rearrangement links TRBV6-5 to TRBJ2-7; D remains ambiguous. Germline loops: CDR1 MNHEY, CDR2 SVGAGI. Trimming took 2 bases from V and 6 from J, leaving 5 bases between them. This CDR3 is built from 11 residues. This CDR3 reads CASSYGSEQYF. The DNA for the CDR3 is TGTGCCAGCAGTTACGGTAGCGAGCAGTACTTC.

The rearrangement links TRBV4-2 to TRBJ1-1; D is unresolved. CDR3 size: 14 residues. Germline V gene data show CDR1 as LGHNA and CDR2 as YNFKEQ. V gave up 3 bases and J gave up 1 base, with 9 bases separating them. CDR3 nucleotide sequence: TGTGCCAGCAGCCATCCGGCGTCGAACACTGAAGCTTTCTTT. It is translated as CASSHPASNTEAFF.

The chain couples TRBV2 to TRBJ2-7; 9 nucleotides line up with TRBD2. This CDR3 has 15 amino acids. The ends lost 4 bases at V and 6 bases at J; junction bases unmatched: 10. Germline values: CDR1 SNHLY, CDR2 FYNNEI. CDR3 residues: CASSGTSVEGAEQYF. The CDR3 DNA is TGTGCCAGCAGTGGGACTAGCGTAGAGGGCGCCGAGCAGTACTTC.

The V and J genes are TRBV2 and TRBJ2-1; D is ambiguous. The CDR3 contains 13 residues. The germline V gene encodes CDR1 SNHLY and CDR2 FYNNEI. The V end was cut by 2 bases, the J end by 5 bases, with 7 bases between. The CDR3 nucleotides read TGTGCCAGCAGTGAAAGCCGGAACAATGAGCAGTTCTTC. Protein product: CASSESRNNEQFF.

The chain carries TRBV14 and TRBJ1-1; possibly TRBD1 for D (6 bases). The CDR3 has 14 amino acids. V gave up 1 base and J gave up 9 bases, with 15 bases separating them. Germline V gene sequence: CDR1 SGHDN, CDR2 FVKESK. The CDR3 loop reads CASSQGSGVVKAFF. In DNA form, the CDR3 reads TGTGCCAGCAGCCAAGGTTCAGGGGTTGTGAAAGCTTTCTTT.

This rearrangement joins TRBV12-3 or TRBV12-4 to TRBJ2-7, with D unclear. CDR3 length: 13 amino acids. V dropped 3 bases and J dropped 1 base, with 7 bases sitting between them. The CDR3 bases are TGTGCCAGCAGTTTTGGGGTATCCTACGAGCAGTACTTC. Translated: CASSFGVSYEQYF.

This clone was observed once. J is TRBJ1-5 and V is TRBV2, with TRBD1 as a possible D gene (5 bases). This CDR3 is 12 amino acids long. Germline CDR1 reads SNHLY; CDR2 reads FYNNEI. The V end lost 7 bases, the J end lost 8 bases, and 12 bases lay between the germline ends. The CDR3: CASTGLVEPQHF. CDR3 in DNA: TGTGCCAGCACGGGACTAGTTGAGCCCCAGCATTTT. The full variable domain, its missing parts supplied by reference TRBV2 and TRBJ1-5, is EPEVTQTPSHQVTQMGQEVILRCVPISNHLYFYWYRQILGQKVEFLVSFYNNEISEKSEIFDDQFSVERPDGSNFTLKIRSTKLEDSAMYFCASTGLVEPQHFGDGTRLSIL.

The chain carries TRBV7-9 and TRBJ1-4; 8 nucleotides line up with TRBD1. V shed 5 bases and J 6 bases; nucleotides not matched to a gene: 2. CDR1 and CDR2 (germline): SEHNR, FQNEAQ (reference sequence). CDR3 length equals 13 residues. The CDR3 DNA reads as TGTGCCAGCAGCGCACAGGGGGATGAAAAACTGTTTTTT. It specifies CASSAQGDEKLFF.

The V gene is TRBV5-1, the J gene TRBJ2-5, with D possibly TRBD1 on 5 matching bases. V was pared by 5 bases and J by 6 bases, with 20 bases between. CDR1 SGHRS and CDR2 YFSETQ come from the germline V gene. The CDR3 has 15 amino acids. Here the CDR3 DNA reads TGCGCCAGCAGAGTGCCGGGCAGGGAATGGAAGACCCAGTACTTC. It is translated as CASRVPGREWKTQYF. The whole variable domain, remainder taken from reference TRBV5-1 and TRBJ2-5, is KAGVTQTPRYLIKTRGQQVTLSCSPISGHRSVSWYQQTPGQGLQFLFEYFSETQRNKGNFPGRFSGRQFSNSRSEMNVSTLELGDSALYLCASRVPGREWKTQYFGPGTRLLVL.

The chain employs TRBV19 and TRBJ2-3, with TRBD2 matching over 13 bases. The V and J ends lost 9 bases and 0 bases, in that order; junction bases with no gene match: 24. Germline V gene data show CDR1 as LNHDA and CDR2 as SQIVND (reference sequence). CDR3 length equals 22 residues. DNA for the CDR3: TGTGCCAGCCCCATGCCAAAGAGCGGACTAGCGGGAGCTCCACTGAGCACAGATACGCAGTATTTT. Translating it yields CASPMPKSGLAGAPLSTDTQYF.

The rearrangement links TRBV2 to TRBJ1-2; 10 nucleotides agree with TRBD1. CDR1 is SNHLY, CDR2 FYNNEI, per germline. Trimming took 6 bases from V and 7 from J; bases not matched to a gene: 5. The CDR3 totals 13 residues. The CDR3 loop reads CASSKTGGFGYTF. CDR3 DNA: TGTGCCAGCAGCAAGACAGGGGGCTTTGGCTACACCTTC.

The chain joins TRBV14 to TRBJ2-7, with D uncertain. Per germline, CDR1 SGHDN and CDR2 FVKESK. V was clipped by 5 bases and J by 3 bases, with 14 bases between them. The CDR3 is 14 residues long. Here the CDR3 DNA reads TGTGCCAGCAGCAGTGCGGTAGGCGGCTACGAGCAGTACTTC. This sequence encodes CASSSAVGGYEQYF.

The genes are TRBV7-2 and TRBJ1-2; the D is unclear. Germline V CDR1 and CDR2: SGHTA, FQGNSA. The CDR3 has 14 residues. V shed 2 bases and J shed 4 bases, with 11 bases lying between them. CDR3 nucleotide sequence: TGTGCCAGCAGCTTAAATAGCGGACCCTATGGCTACACCTTC. Translation gives CASSLNSGPYGYTF.

The V gene is TRBV5-4, the J gene TRBJ2-3, with no clear D. The CDR3 length is 15 residues. The ends were cut back, 0 bases at V and 2 bases at J, with 10 bases in the middle. CDR1 and CDR2 from the germline V gene are SGHNT and YYREEE (reference sequence). The DNA of the CDR3 is TGTGCCAGCAGCTTGGCGGCAGCAATCACAGATACGCAGTATTTT. Translated, it gives CASSLAAAITDTQYF.